The 16 T cell receptor beta chains below come from one sample, sequenced in a study of cytomegalovirus exposure and HLA in healthy donors. The PCR contained 60 Vbeta and 13 Jbeta primers. Clones were sequenced by immunoSEQ multiplex PCR, and TCRdb holds only the in-frame ones, with some missing. The sample contains 95,000 to 150,000 clones, approximately 80% of which appear only once. Sample: PBMCs. These receptor sequences come from a man over 45 in good health and CMV-seronegative.

As DNA, the CDR3 is TGTGCCAGTAGTCGGACTAGCGGGACGTACAATGAGCAGTTCTTC. Protein: CASSRTSGTYNEQFF. The chain uses TRBV19 and TRBJ2-1, with 12 bases identical to TRBD2. The ends lost 5 bases at V and 4 bases at J; junction bases unmatched: 3. CDR1 and CDR2 (germline): LNHDA, SQIVND (reference sequence). The CDR3 has 15 amino acids.

This clone was seen only once. This chain links TRBV29-1 with TRBJ2-1; D unresolved. V was shortened by 7 bases and J by 2 bases, with 12 bases between the two germline ends. The V gene's germline CDR1 is SQVTM and CDR2 ANQGSEA. CDR3 length equals 13 residues. In DNA, the CDR3 is TGCAGCGCCGACCCCCTAGCCTACAATGAGCAGTTCTTC. Translated, it gives CSADPLAYNEQFF.

The chain joins TRBV30 to TRBJ2-6; D call uncertain. Germline lookup yields CDR1 GTSNPN and CDR2 SVGIG (reference sequence). The V end lost 7 bases, the J end lost 1 base, and 14 bases lay between the germline ends. The CDR3 totals 15 residues. CDR3 nucleotides: TGTGCCTTCCCCCTGATTCGGTCTGGGGCCAACGTCCTGACTTTC. As protein: CAFPLIRSGANVLTF.

The V and J genes are TRBV7-9 and TRBJ1-5; D perhaps matches TRBD1 (6 bases). In germline, CDR1 is SEHNR, CDR2 FQNEAQ (reference sequence). Trimming cost V 6 bases and J 5 bases, with 14 bases left between them. The CDR3 covers 14 residues. CDR3 loop: CASSLQGRDQPQHF. CDR3 DNA: TGTGCCAGCAGTTTACAGGGCCGGGATCAGCCCCAGCATTTT. The full variable domain, with the rest looked up from reference TRBV7-9 and TRBJ1-5, is DTGVSQNPRHKITKRGQNVTFRCDPISEHNRLYWYRQTLGQGPEFLTYFQNEAQLEKSRLLSDRFSAERPKGSFSTLEIQRTEQGDSAMYLCASSLQGRDQPQHFGDGTRLSIL.

The chain couples TRBV13 to TRBJ2-4; D possibly corresponds to TRBD2 (5 bases). This CDR3 is 17 amino acids long. Per the germline V gene, CDR1 is PRHDT and CDR2 is FYEKMQ (reference sequence). With 4 bases removed from V and 4 bases from J, the gap between germline ends came to 20 bases. CDR3 coding DNA: TGTGCCAGCAGCTATAAAAAAGGACTGTTTACGAAAAACATTCAGTACTTC. This translates into CASSYKKGLFTKNIQYF.

The genes are TRBV7-9 and TRBJ1-1, with 8 bases lining up with TRBD1. CDR1 is SEHNR, CDR2 FQNEAQ, per germline (reference sequence). The CDR3 is 12 amino acids. Unmatched junction bases numbered 3, after V lost 1 base and J lost 11 bases. CDR3 nucleotide sequence: TGTGCCAGCAGCTTAGGGACAGGGAGGGCTTTCTTT. It yields the protein CASSLGTGRAFF. Full variable domain (remainder filled in from reference TRBV7-9 and TRBJ1-1): DTGVSQNPRHKITKRGQNVTFRCDPISEHNRLYWYRQTLGQGPEFLTYFQNEAQLEKSRLLSDRFSAERPKGSFSTLEIQRTEQGDSAMYLCASSLGTGRAFFGQGTRLTVV.

The chain recombines TRBV5-4 with TRBJ1-2; TRBD1 might be the D (6 bases). Trimming took 1 base from V and 3 from J, leaving 10 bases between them. The CDR3 has 14 residues. Germline values: CDR1 SGHNT, CDR2 YYREEE (reference sequence). The DNA of the CDR3 is TGTGCCAGCAGCTTGCGGAGGACAGACTATGGCTACACCTTC. This sequence encodes CASSLRRTDYGYTF.

CDR3 sequence (DNA): TGTGCCAGCAGCTCCCCACGGCGCGGGACTAGCGGATACAATGAGCAGTTCTTC. Its translation is CASSSPRRGTSGYNEQFF. The chain couples TRBV5-6 to TRBJ2-1; TRBD2 matches at 11 bases. CDR1 is SGHDT, CDR2 YYEEEE, per germline. After removal of 3 bases from V and 4 bases from J, the junction contained 12 bases not matched to a gene. The CDR3 runs 18 residues.

CDR3 residues: CASSAGQNTPQHF. DNA for the CDR3: TGTGCCAGTAGTGCGGGCCAAAATACGCCCCAGCATTTT. The genes are TRBV19 and TRBJ1-5; D not certain. The CDR3 contains 13 residues. Trimming removed 5 bases from V and 9 bases from J, with 14 bases in between. Germline V gene lookup returns CDR1 LNHDA and CDR2 SQIVND (reference sequence). The complete variable domain, with remaining parts taken from reference TRBV19 and TRBJ1-5, reads DGGITQSPKYLFRKEGQNVTLSCEQNLNHDAMYWYRQDPGQGLRLIYYSQIVNDFQKGDIAEGYSVSREKKESFPLTVTSAQKNPTAFYLCASSAGQNTPQHFGDGTRLSIL.

This clone was counted only a few times. CDR3 coding DNA: TGTGCCAGGGAGAGGGAGAACACCGGGGAGCTGTTTTTT. This codes for CARERENTGELFF. The J gene is TRBJ2-2, the V gene TRBV7-2; D might be TRBD2 (5 bases). The V end was cut by 9 bases, the J end by 1 base, with 9 bases between. The CDR3 is 13 residues long. CDR1 is SGHTA and CDR2 is FQGNSA in the germline V gene.

V and J are TRBV11-3 and TRBJ2-5; TRBD1 matches at 7 bases. The CDR3 is made up of 15 amino acids. J gave up 5 bases and V 5 bases, and 11 bases lay outside the gene matches. Germline V lookup: CDR1 SGHNT, CDR2 YENEEA. This CDR3 is CASSQGQVVGETQYF. Written as DNA, the CDR3 is TGTGCCAGCAGCCAAGGACAGGTGGTCGGGGAGACCCAGTACTTC.

A single count supports this clone. The chain employs TRBV10-1 and TRBJ2-3, with 11 bases lining up with TRBD2. The CDR3 length is 16 residues. Trimming removed 7 bases from V and 4 bases from J; junction bases left unmatched: 10. Germline loops: CDR1 WNHNN, CDR2 SYGVQD (reference sequence). The CDR3 here is CASTLATSGNADTQYF. The DNA for the CDR3 is TGCGCCAGCACCCTCGCGACTAGCGGGAACGCAGATACGCAGTATTTT.

The chain couples TRBV28 to TRBJ1-2, with 8 bases identical to TRBD1. CDR3 length: 12 amino acids. Germline V gene lookup returns CDR1 MDHEN and CDR2 SYDVKM. V dropped 6 bases and J dropped 6; count of bases not matched to a gene: 3. The CDR3 loop is CASRDRADGYTF. The CDR3, as DNA: TGTGCCAGCAGGGACAGGGCGGATGGCTACACCTTC.

The chain carries TRBV5-1 and TRBJ1-1; no clear D gene. The CDR3 has 14 amino acids. Trimming removed 4 bases from V and 6 bases from J, with 16 bases in between. CDR1 SGHRS and CDR2 YFSETQ come from the germline V gene. The CDR3 loop is CASSTAGSRSEAFF. For the CDR3, the DNA is TGCGCCAGCAGCACCGCGGGGTCGAGGTCTGAAGCTTTCTTT. Full variable domain (remainder filled in from reference TRBV5-1 and TRBJ1-1): KAGVTQTPRYLIKTRGQQVTLSCSPISGHRSVSWYQQTPGQGLQFLFEYFSETQRNKGNFPGRFSGRQFSNSRSEMNVSTLELGDSALYLCASSTAGSRSEAFFGQGTRLTVV.

The DNA of the CDR3 is TGTGCCAGCAGTTTGGTATCCGGTTCGGCTCCCACTATGGTTGATAGCAATCAGCCCCAGCATTTT. Translated: CASSLVSGSAPTMVDSNQPQHF. This chain joins TRBV28 and TRBJ1-5, with D unresolved. Germline loops: CDR1 MDHEN, CDR2 SYDVKM. Trimming removed 3 bases from V and 0 bases from J, with 30 bases in between. This CDR3 spans 22 amino acids.

The chain employs TRBV5-8 and TRBJ2-7; 7 nucleotides match TRBD1. This CDR3 region has 16 residues. Germline trimming cut 4 bases from V and 2 bases from J; bases unmatched to any gene: 12. In germline, CDR1 is SGHTS, CDR2 YDEGEE. The CDR3 sequence is CASSHGQATLTYEQYF. In DNA form, the CDR3 reads TGTGCCAGCAGCCACGGACAGGCGACTTTAACCTACGAGCAGTACTTC.